These 21 T cell receptor beta chains share one sample of origin, sequenced in a study of a mutant IDH1 vaccine in newly diagnosed glioma. Antigens for these TCRs are unknown. TCRdb's copy holds only in-frame clones and misses some; the assay was immunoSEQ multiplex PCR. The data show 50,000 to 70,000 clones, about 81% seen once. Time point meaning: week 23, last vaccination. Every single dose of the vaccine, 300 ug of mutant IDH1 20-mer peptide, came with topical imiquimod. Material: PBMCs, obtained from a glioma patient whose treatment included an IDH1 peptide vaccine. The receptors shown here come from a woman between 40 and 50 years old with glioma. Some clones in this sample may be carry-over from other donors' samples.

The chain combines TRBV27 with TRBJ2-7; D possibly corresponds to TRBD1 (5 bases). V dropped 10 bases and J dropped 7 bases, with 20 bases sitting between them. The CDR3 length is 13 residues. Germline CDR1 MNHEY, CDR2 SMNVEV (reference sequence). In DNA, the CDR3 is TGTGCCATTGGGGCCACGCCTACTGGGGAGCAGTACTTC. It encodes CAIGATPTGEQYF.

The chain employs TRBV4-1 and TRBJ2-1; TRBD2 matches at 10 bases. The length of the CDR3 is 16 residues. Germline loops: CDR1 MGHRA, CDR2 YSYEKL. V was clipped by 1 base and J by 1 base; unmatched bases: 1. The CDR3 is CASSQAGLASYNEQFF. The CDR3 DNA sequence: TGCGCCAGCAGCCAAGCGGGACTAGCGTCCTACAATGAGCAGTTCTTC.

The chain uses TRBV10-3 and TRBJ2-7; 7 nucleotides agree with TRBD1. Trimming cost V 11 bases and J 2 bases; bases outside gene matches: 9. The CDR3 has 13 residues. Germline V gene data show CDR1 as ENHRY and CDR2 as SYGVKD. The CDR3 coding sequence is TGTGCCTCCGGGACAGACGAAGCCTACGAGCAGTACTTC. Translated: CASGTDEAYEQYF.

The CDR3 DNA reads as TGTGCCAGCAGCTTAAGTGGGACAGGGGGGGCTGAAGCTTTCTTT. Translated, it gives CASSLSGTGGAEAFF. The chain recombines TRBV5-8 with TRBJ1-1, with 11 bases that match TRBD1. Germline CDR1 reads SGHTS; CDR2 reads YDEGEE. The ends lost 2 bases at V and 6 bases at J; junction bases unmatched: 6. CDR3 length: 15 residues.

The V call is TRBV6-1, the J call TRBJ1-4; no definite D call. Germline assignment: CDR1 MNHNS and CDR2 SASEGT. V was clipped by 8 bases and J by 6 bases, with 16 bases between them. This CDR3 is built from 14 residues. The CDR3 DNA sequence: TGTGCCAGCTTCTATTCAGGACGGGATGAAAAACTGTTTTTT. Encoded protein: CASFYSGRDEKLFF.

The V gene is TRBV6-1, the J gene TRBJ1-1; D remains ambiguous. The germline gives CDR1 MNHNS, CDR2 SASEGT. The V end was cut by 2 bases, the J end by 3 bases, with 16 bases between. The CDR3 extends over 16 amino acids. CDR3 in amino acids: CASSENPLGSHTEAFF. For the CDR3, the DNA is TGTGCCAGCAGTGAAAATCCCCTAGGAAGCCACACTGAAGCTTTCTTT.

This rearrangement joins TRBV6-1 to TRBJ2-7; TRBD2 matches at 8 bases. The V segment lost 5 bases and the J segment 5 bases; nucleotides outside the gene matches: 8. Germline V gives CDR1 MNHNS, CDR2 SASEGT. The length of the CDR3 is 14 residues. The CDR3 protein is CASSPRGGSHEQYF. In nucleotides, the CDR3 is TGTGCCAGCAGTCCCCGCGGGGGGTCCCACGAGCAGTACTTC.

This chain links TRBV6-1 with TRBJ1-1; 10 nucleotides line up with TRBD1. Germline CDR1 reads MNHNS; CDR2 reads SASEGT. Trimming removed 7 bases from V and 5 bases from J; junction bases left unmatched: 7. There are 14 residues in the CDR3. In DNA, the CDR3 is TGTGCCAGCATTCCCTGGGACAGGGGAACTGAAGCTTTCTTT. Amino acids: CASIPWDRGTEAFF.

The rearrangement links TRBV6-5 to TRBJ2-5; 9 bases are a match to TRBD1. Germline loops: CDR1 MNHEY, CDR2 SVGAGI. The CDR3 totals 14 residues. J was trimmed by 11 bases and V by 6 bases; bases with no gene match: 13. The CDR3 loop reads CASSLWDRVGEQYF. In DNA form, the CDR3 reads TGTGCCAGCAGCCTCTGGGACAGGGTGGGGGAGCAGTACTTC.

The CDR3 sequence: CASSIGGGDSGELFF. The DNA of the CDR3 is TGTGCCAGTAGTATAGGCGGAGGGGACAGCGGGGAGCTGTTTTTT. The V call is TRBV19, the J call TRBJ2-2, with a possible D match to TRBD1 (7 bases). Per the germline V gene, CDR1 is LNHDA and CDR2 is SQIVND (reference sequence). Trimming cost V 1 base and J 7 bases, with 13 bases left between them. The CDR3 spans 15 residues.

This clone appeared a few times. V is TRBV9 and J is TRBJ2-1; no clear D. The CDR3 is 13 residues long. Deletions cut 0 bases from V and 4 bases from J, with 5 bases between. The germline CDR1 and CDR2 sequences are SGDLS and YYNGEE. CDR3 loop: CASSVARYNEQFF. CDR3 coding DNA: TGTGCCAGCAGCGTAGCACGATACAATGAGCAGTTCTTC.

The chain is built from TRBV9 and TRBJ2-7, with TRBD2 identical over 8 bases. Per germline, CDR1 SGDLS and CDR2 YYNGEE. The CDR3 has 16 residues. V shed 4 bases, J shed 0 bases, and the junction held 9 bases outside the gene matches. CDR3 amino acids: CASSPIPGGFSYEQYF. The CDR3 nucleotides are TGTGCCAGCAGCCCAATCCCGGGGGGGTTCTCCTACGAGCAGTACTTC.

This chain uses TRBV30 with TRBJ1-2; 10 positions agree with TRBD1. The germline CDR1 and CDR2 sequences are GTSNPN and SVGIG (reference sequence). Trimming at V came to 5 bases and at J to 8 bases, leaving 8 bases not matched to a gene. The CDR3 totals 13 residues. The CDR3 sequence is CAWVTGTGVGYTF. The CDR3 DNA sequence: TGTGCCTGGGTAACCGGGACAGGGGTCGGCTACACCTTC. Looking up the rest from reference TRBV30 and TRBJ1-2 gives the full variable domain: SQTIHQWPATLVQPVGSPLSLECTVEGTSNPNLYWYRQAAGRGLQLLFYSVGIGQISSEVPQNLSASRPQDRQFILSSKKLLLSDSGFYLCAWVTGTGVGYTFGSGTRLTVV.

The sample holds a few counts of this clone. The genes are TRBV10-1 and TRBJ2-2; D is unclear. Trimming left V 2 bases short and J 1 base short, with 11 bases between. Germline CDR1 reads WNHNN; CDR2 reads SYGVQD (reference sequence). CDR3 size: 16 residues. The CDR3 region is CASSEDGRWNTGELFF. As DNA, the CDR3 is TGCGCCAGCAGTGAGGATGGCCGATGGAACACCGGGGAGCTGTTTTTT.

This clone was seen once. V usage is TRBV5-4 and J usage is TRBJ2-7; D remains ambiguous. CDR1 is SGHNT, CDR2 YYREEE, per germline (reference sequence). The CDR3 contains 13 residues. Trimming removed 1 base at V and 0 bases at J, with 5 bases between. This CDR3 reads CASSLQSSYEQYF. For the CDR3, the DNA is TGTGCCAGCAGCTTGCAGAGCTCCTACGAGCAGTACTTC.

This clone was observed once. The V and J genes are TRBV5-6 and TRBJ2-6; D is ambiguous. Deletions cut 0 bases from V and 4 bases from J, with 8 bases between. The CDR3 runs to 15 residues. Germline CDR1 and CDR2: SGHDT and YYEEEE. The CDR3 DNA sequence: TGTGCCAGCAGCTTGGGACCTGCCGGGGCCAACGTCCTGACTTTC. Translated, it gives CASSLGPAGANVLTF.

The genes are TRBV27 and TRBJ2-7; D uncertain. In germline, CDR1 is MNHEY, CDR2 SMNVEV (reference sequence). The CDR3 runs 12 residues. V lost 4 bases and J 3 bases, leaving 7 bases between the germline ends. The CDR3 nucleotides read TGTGCCAGCAGTTCCCCGAGCTACGAGCAGTACTTC. Encoded protein: CASSSPSYEQYF.

The rearrangement uses TRBV29-1 and TRBJ2-7; D might be TRBD1 (6 bases). V was pared by 7 bases and J by 4 bases, with 14 bases between. The CDR3 has 12 amino acids. Germline V CDR1 and CDR2: SQVTM, ANQGSEA. Written as DNA, the CDR3 is TGCAGCGCCTGGACAGATACTTACGAGCAGTACTTC. It encodes CSAWTDTYEQYF.

V is TRBV19 and J is TRBJ2-3, with a weak D call TRBD2 (5 bases). Germline V gene sequence: CDR1 LNHDA, CDR2 SQIVND (reference sequence). The CDR3 consists of 14 residues. Trimming stripped 10 bases from V and 1 base from J, with 15 bases between. CDR3 nucleotide sequence: TGTGCCACCAGTTTGCGGGCACGCACAGATACGCAGTATTTT. This codes for CATSLRARTDTQYF. The full variable domain, with the rest looked up from reference TRBV19 and TRBJ2-3, is DGGITQSPKYLFRKEGQNVTLSCEQNLNHDAMYWYRQDPGQGLRLIYYSQIVNDFQKGDIAEGYSVSREKKESFPLTVTSAQKNPTAFYLCATSLRARTDTQYFGPGTRLTVL.

This clone was observed a single time. This chain connects TRBV18 to TRBJ2-7; 12 bases map to TRBD1. Germline assignment: CDR1 KGHSH and CDR2 LQKENI. Trimming took 2 bases from V and 3 from J; bases not matched to a gene: 2. The CDR3 totals 15 residues. CDR3 residues: CASSPGTGGDYEQYF. The CDR3 nucleotides are TGTGCCAGCTCACCAGGGACAGGGGGCGACTACGAGCAGTACTTC.

This clone was found once. V and J are TRBV7-2 and TRBJ1-2; 8 bases map to TRBD1. This CDR3 region has 15 residues. V was pared by 7 bases and J by 7 bases, with 14 bases of the junction left unmatched. Germline loops: CDR1 SGHTA, CDR2 FQGNSA. This chain's CDR3 is CASTQIGRGLTGYTF. CDR3 sequence (DNA): TGTGCCAGCACCCAAATCGGCAGGGGGCTTACTGGCTACACCTTC.